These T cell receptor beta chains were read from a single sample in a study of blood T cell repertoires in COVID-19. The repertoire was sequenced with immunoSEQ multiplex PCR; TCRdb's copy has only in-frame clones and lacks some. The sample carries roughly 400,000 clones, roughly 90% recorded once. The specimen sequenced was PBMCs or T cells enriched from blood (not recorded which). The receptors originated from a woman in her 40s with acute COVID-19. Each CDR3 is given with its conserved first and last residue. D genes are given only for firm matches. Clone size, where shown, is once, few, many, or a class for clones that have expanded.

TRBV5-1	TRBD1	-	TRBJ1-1	TGCGCCAGCAGTGGACAGGGAATTGATGAAGCTTTCTTT	CASSGQGIDEAFF
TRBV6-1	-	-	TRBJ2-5	TGTGCCAGCAGTGAAGCACCGGGACTTCAAGAGACCCAGTACTTC	CASSEAPGLQETQYF
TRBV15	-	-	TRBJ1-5	TGTGCCACCAGCCGGGGATTTTCCAATCAGCCCCAGCATTTT	CATSRGFSNQPQHF
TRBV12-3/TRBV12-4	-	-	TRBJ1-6	TGTGCTGCGGGGACGGACTTTTCACCCCTCCACTTT	CAAGTDFSPLHF
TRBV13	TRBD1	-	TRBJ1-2	TGTGCCAGCAGCGCACAACGGACAGGTATCGGCTATGGCTACACCTTC	CASSAQRTGIGYGYTF
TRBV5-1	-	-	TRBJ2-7	TGCGCCAGCAGCTTTGACAGTTCCTACGAGCAGTACTTC	CASSFDSSYEQYF
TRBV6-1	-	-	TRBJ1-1	TGTGCCAGCAGTGACTGGACAGATTATGGGAACACTGAAGCTTTCTTT	CASSDWTDYGNTEAFF
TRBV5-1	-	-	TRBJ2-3	TGCGCCAGCACCCTCCAGGGGGGATGGGGCACAGATACGCAGTATTTT	CASTLQGGWGTDTQYF
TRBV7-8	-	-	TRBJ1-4	TGTGCCAGCAGCTTAGACCGTGGCAGGGCAGGAACTAATGAAAAACTGTTTTTT	CASSLDRGRAGTNEKLFF
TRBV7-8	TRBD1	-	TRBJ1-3	TGTGCCAGCAGCGATAGGGGGCGAGGAAACACCATATATTTT	CASSDRGRGNTIYF
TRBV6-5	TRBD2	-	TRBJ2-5	TGTGCCAGCAGTCCCCCCGGGGGGGCCTGGGAGACCCAGTACTTC	CASSPPGGAWETQYF
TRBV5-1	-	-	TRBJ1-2	TGCGCCAGCACCCCGGACGGGGACTATGGCTACACCTTC	CASTPDGDYGYTF
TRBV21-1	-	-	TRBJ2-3	TGTGCCAGCAGCAAAGCAACTAGCGGGGGGAGGGCAGATACGCAGTATTTT	CASSKATSGGRADTQYF
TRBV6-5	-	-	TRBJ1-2	TGTGCCAGCAGAGCAAACAGGGATTTCGGCTACACCTTC	CASRANRDFGYTF
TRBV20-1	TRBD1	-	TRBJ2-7	TGCAGTGCTAGTCAGGGGACAGGGGGCTACGAGCAGTACTTC	CSASQGTGGYEQYF
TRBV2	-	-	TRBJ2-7	TGTGCCAGCAGTTCTCAGGTCGGGATAAGCGAGCAGTACTTC	CASSSQVGISEQYF
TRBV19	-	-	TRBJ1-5	TGTGCCAGTGAATTAAGAACAGGGAGCTACAATCAGCCCCAGCATTTT	CASELRTGSYNQPQHF
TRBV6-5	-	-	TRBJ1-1	TGTGCCAGCAGTTACTCGTTTTCGGGGGACGGCACTGAAGCTTTCTTT	CASSYSFSGDGTEAFF
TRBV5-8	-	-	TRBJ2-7	TGTGCCAGCAGATCCGACAGCTACGAGCAGTACTTC	CASRSDSYEQYF
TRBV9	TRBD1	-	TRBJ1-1	TGTGCCAGCAGCGTAGTAGGGACAGGGGGCCACACTGAAGCTTTCTTT	CASSVVGTGGHTEAFF
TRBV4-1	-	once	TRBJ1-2	TGCGCCAGCAGCCACTCCTGGGGGGGAGCTAACTATGGCTACACCTTC	CASSHSWGGANYGYTF
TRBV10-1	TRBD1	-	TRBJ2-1	TGCGCCAGCACCCAGACAGGGGCCCCCTACAATGAGCAGTTCTTC	CASTQTGAPYNEQFF
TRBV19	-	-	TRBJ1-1	TGTGCCAGTAGTGGTTACAGGGATCCGAACACTGAAGCTTTCTTT	CASSGYRDPNTEAFF
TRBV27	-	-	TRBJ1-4	TGTGCCAGCAGTGGCGGGGGAAAGGGGGATGAAAAACTGTTTTTT	CASSGGGKGDEKLFF
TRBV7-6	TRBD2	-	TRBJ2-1	TGTGCCAGCAGCTTAGGGACTAGCGGGGGCAGCAATGAGCAGTTCTTC	CASSLGTSGGSNEQFF
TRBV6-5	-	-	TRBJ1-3	TGTGCCAGCAGTTACCGCTCTGGAAACACCATATATTTT	CASSYRSGNTIYF
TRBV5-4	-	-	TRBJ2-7	TGTGCCAGCAGACCTCTCTCTAGCTCCTACGAGCAGTACTTC	CASRPLSSSYEQYF
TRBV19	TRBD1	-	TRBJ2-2	TGTGCCAGTAGTATGGGCAGGGGGCCGGCCGGGGAGCTGTTTTTT	CASSMGRGPAGELFF
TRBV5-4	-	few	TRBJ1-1	TGTGCCAGCAGCTTGAGATCTACCTTCACTGAAGCTTTCTTT	CASSLRSTFTEAFF
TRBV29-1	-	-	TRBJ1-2	TGCAGCGCAATCTTGACCGCCGGGACTTGGGGCTACACCTTC	CSAILTAGTWGYTF
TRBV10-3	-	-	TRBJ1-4	TGTGCCATCAGGGACGGGACATCGAATGAAAAACTGTTTTTT	CAIRDGTSNEKLFF
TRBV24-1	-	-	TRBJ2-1	TGTGCCACCAGTGATTTTGGGGGCGATGAGCAGTTCTTC	CATSDFGGDEQFF
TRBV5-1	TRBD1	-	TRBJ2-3	TGCGCCAGCAGACCGGGACAGGGAACAGATACGCAGTATTTT	CASRPGQGTDTQYF
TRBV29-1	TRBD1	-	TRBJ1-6	TGCAGCGTTAGGACAGGGGGTGATTCACCCCTCCACTTT	CSVRTGGDSPLHF
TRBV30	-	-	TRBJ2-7	TGTGCCTGGTCTTCCGGTCGAGGGAGCTCCTACGAGCAGTACTTC	CAWSSGRGSSYEQYF
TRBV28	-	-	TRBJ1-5	TGTGCCAGCAGTTGGGGGGACAATCAGCCCCAGCATTTT	CASSWGDNQPQHF
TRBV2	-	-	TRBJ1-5	TGTGCCAGCAGTGGCGAGGGCAAGAGGCGGCCTCAGCCCCAGCATTTT	CASSGEGKRRPQPQHF
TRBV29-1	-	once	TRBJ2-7	TGCAGCGTTACCACAGGGAGGGGGTCCTACGAGCAGTACTTC	CSVTTGRGSYEQYF
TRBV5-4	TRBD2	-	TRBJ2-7	TGTGCCAGCAGCCCGGGGACTAGCGGGGGTTGGTACGAGCAGTACTTC	CASSPGTSGGWYEQYF